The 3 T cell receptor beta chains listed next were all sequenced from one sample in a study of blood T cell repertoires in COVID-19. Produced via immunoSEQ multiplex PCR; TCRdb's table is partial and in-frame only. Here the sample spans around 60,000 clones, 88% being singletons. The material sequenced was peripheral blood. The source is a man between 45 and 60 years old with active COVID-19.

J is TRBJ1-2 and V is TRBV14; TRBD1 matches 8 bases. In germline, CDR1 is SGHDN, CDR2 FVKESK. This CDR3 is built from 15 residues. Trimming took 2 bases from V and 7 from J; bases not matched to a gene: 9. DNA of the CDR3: TGTGCCAGCAGCCAACTGGGACAGGTCGGCGGTGGCTACACCTTC. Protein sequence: CASSQLGQVGGGYTF.

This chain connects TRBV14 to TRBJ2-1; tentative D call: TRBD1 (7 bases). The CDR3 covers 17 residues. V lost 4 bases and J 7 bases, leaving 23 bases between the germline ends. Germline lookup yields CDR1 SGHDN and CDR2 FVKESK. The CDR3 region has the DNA TGTGCCAGCAGCCCCCCTATTAGGAGGGGGCTCCTGAATGAGCAGTTCTTC. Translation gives CASSPPIRRGLLNEQFF.

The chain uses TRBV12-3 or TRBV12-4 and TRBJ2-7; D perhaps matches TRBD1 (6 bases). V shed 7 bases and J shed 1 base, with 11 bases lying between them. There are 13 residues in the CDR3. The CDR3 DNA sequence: TGTGCCAGCAATCCCGGACAGTCCTACGAGCAGTACTTC. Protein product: CASNPGQSYEQYF.